The present T cell receptor beta chain was sequenced within a study of molecular identifiers for immune sequencing clone quantification. Study-wide points: Clones above 20 RNA copies contained over 97% of effector molecules and under 1% of naive molecules.

This clonotype was recorded many times. Its antigen is as yet unknown. TCRdb called the PCR reads again in MiXCR, with one record for every CDR3 protein. The sample holds over 600,000 distinct CDR3 sequences, nearly 20% seen once. Germline V gene data show CDR1 as SGHTA and CDR2 as FQGNSA. V lost 9 bases and J 3 bases, leaving 12 bases between the germline ends. The CDR3 runs to 12 residues. This TCR was recovered from a human donor in good health. Some libraries in this study had Jurkat cell RNA spiked in. Specimen: naive CD8+ T cells from blood, with Jurkat cell RNA spiked in. Stated subset: FACS-sorted CD8+CD4-CCR7+CD45RA+ naive T cells. The chain carries TRBV7-2 and TRBJ2-7; a weak D match, TRBD2 (6 bases). The CDR3 bases are TGTGCCAGTGTCGGGGGTTTCTACGAGCAGTACTTC. This gives the protein CASVGGFYEQYF.